Listed below are T cell receptor beta chains from one sample, sequenced in a study of chemoradiotherapy in HPV16-positive cancers. The repertoire was sequenced with immunoSEQ multiplex PCR; TCRdb's copy has only in-frame clones and lacks some. Of 8,000 to 9,500 clones in the sample, 65% to 75% were seen once. Sequenced here: tumor tissue, sampled from a patient who underwent chemoradiotherapy. The receptors here all came from a human donor with HPV-associated anogenital cancer. CDR3s include the opening cysteine and the closing phenylalanine or tryptophan. D genes are given only for firm matches. The listing skips clone size in some rows; elsewhere it reads once, few, many or a size class.

>-|TRBD2|TRBV2|TRBJ2-3
CASTPNGAGGPDTQYF
TGTGCCAGCACTCCAAACGGGGCGGGGGGGCCAGATACGCAGTATTTT
>-|-|TRBV9|TRBJ2-3
CASSPQGGGYTDTQYF
TGTGCCAGCAGCCCGCAAGGGGGGGGTTACACAGATACGCAGTATTTT
>-|-|TRBV6-1|TRBJ1-1
CASSKRGGARYGFF
TGTGCCAGCAGTAAACGGGGAGGGGCGCGGTACGGTTTCTTT
>-|TRBD2|TRBV10-3|TRBJ2-1
CAIQDSGRKANEQFF
TGTGCCATCCAAGATAGCGGGAGAAAAGCGAATGAGCAGTTCTTC
>few|TRBD2|TRBV2|TRBJ2-7
CASTMKPGLADQGKYF
TGTGCCAGCACCATGAAGCCTGGACTAGCGGACCAGGGCAAGTACTTC
>once|-|TRBV7-6|TRBJ1-1
CASSFNQNTEAFF
TGTGCCAGCAGCTTCAATCAGAACACTGAAGCTTTCTTT
>-|-|TRBV5-4|TRBJ2-2
CASSLTNTGELFF
TGTGCCAGCAGCCTAACGAACACCGGGGAGCTGTTTTTT
>large|-|TRBV7-9|TRBJ2-7
CASSHGPSYEQYF
TGTGCCAGCAGCCACGGGCCTTCCTACGAGCAGTACTTC
>-|TRBD1|TRBV2|TRBJ1-2
CASSSRDRNYGYTF
TGTGCCAGCAGTTCGCGGGACAGAAACTATGGCTACACCTTC
>-|TRBD2|TRBV5-4|TRBJ2-1
CASSLGSPLAGDNEQFF
TGTGCCAGCAGCTTGGGGTCCCCCCTAGCGGGGGACAATGAGCAGTTCTTC
>-|-|TRBV5-5|TRBJ2-7
CASSLGGYEQYF
TGTGCCAGCAGCTTGGGAGGCTACGAGCAGTACTTC
>-|-|TRBV7-3|TRBJ1-2
CASSPTTGPYGYTF
TGTGCCAGCAGCCCAACAACCGGTCCCTATGGCTACACCTTC
>few|-|TRBV7-3|TRBJ2-1
CASSSSSYNEQFF
TGTGCCAGCAGCTCGAGCTCCTACAATGAGCAGTTCTTC
>-|TRBD2|TRBV5-1|TRBJ2-1
CASSGRLAGAHNEQFF
TGCGCCAGCAGCGGACGACTAGCGGGAGCCCACAATGAGCAGTTCTTC
>-|-|TRBV6-1|TRBJ1-1
CASSDGPPNTEAFF
TGTGCCAGCAGTGACGGGCCCCCCAACACTGAAGCTTTCTTT
>-|-|TRBV12-5|TRBJ1-5
CASALEGNQPQHF
TGTGCTAGTGCCCTCGAAGGGAATCAGCCCCAGCATTTT
>once|TRBD2|TRBV9|TRBJ2-7
CASSVGGLAGDEQYF
TGTGCCAGCAGCGTCGGGGGACTAGCGGGAGATGAGCAGTACTTC
>once|-|TRBV28|TRBJ1-2
CASSLIGDYGYTF
TGTGCCAGCAGTTTAATTGGGGACTATGGCTACACCTTC
>-|TRBD1|TRBV30|TRBJ2-5
CAWSVSTGWEETQYF
TGTGCCTGGAGTGTATCGACAGGGTGGGAAGAGACCCAGTACTTC
>few|-|TRBV2|TRBJ1-1
CASSRGVNTEAFF
TGTGCCAGCAGTAGGGGGGTGAACACTGAAGCTTTCTTT
>-|-|TRBV7-6|TRBJ1-5
CASSSSSGGNQPQHF
TGTGCCAGCAGCTCAAGCTCAGGGGGCAATCAGCCCCAGCATTTT
>-|-|TRBV6-1|TRBJ2-7
CASSEGVGGHSYEQYF
TGTGCCAGCAGTGAAGGGGTGGGGGGCCACTCCTACGAGCAGTACTTC
>-|TRBD2|TRBV6-1|TRBJ2-3
CASSASSGGTDTQYF
TGTGCCAGCAGTGCATCTAGCGGGGGCACAGATACGCAGTATTTT
>-|-|TRBV12-2|TRBJ2-1
CASRSPEGQGAGGYNEQFF
TGTGCAAGTCGCTCTCCCGAGGGACAGGGCGCAGGCGGCTACAATGAGCAGTTCTTC
>few|-|TRBV27|TRBJ1-4
CASGTLSTNEKLFF
TGTGCCAGTGGGACATTATCAACTAATGAAAAACTGTTTTTT
>once|TRBD2|TRBV7-3|TRBJ2-1
CASSKLAGNNEQFF
TGTGCCAGCAGCAAACTAGCGGGGAACAATGAGCAGTTCTTC
>-|-|TRBV5-1|TRBJ2-5
CASSAGQQETQYF
TGCGCCAGCAGCGCCGGACAGCAAGAGACCCAGTACTTC
>few|-|TRBV2|TRBJ1-4
CASSDNIYTSSGQKNEKLFF
TGTGCCAGCAGTGACAATATTTATACTTCCAGTGGACAGAAAAATGAAAAACTGTTTTTT
>-|-|TRBV27|TRBJ1-5
CASRSQGIYSNQPQHF
TGTGCCAGCAGGTCGCAGGGAATATATAGCAATCAGCCCCAGCATTTT
>-|TRBD2|TRBV10-1|TRBJ2-3
CASSESRRGDTDTQYF
TGCGCCAGCAGTGAGTCGAGGCGGGGGGACACAGATACGCAGTATTTT